What follows is one T cell receptor beta chain and its context. The antigen remains unidentified. This sample is part of a study of OX40 agonist ivuxolimab in advanced cancers. Background on the study: Ivuxolimab, an antibody acting as an agonist of OX40 (CD134), was used to treat patients. Averaging roughly 60 years in age, with a range of roughly 23 to 85, the cohort was about 85% male. The study, taken as a whole, reports: Those patients achieving a partial response at 0.1-3.0 mg/kg showed among the lowest clonal expansion.

The CDR3 runs 15 residues. V was clipped by 1 base and J by 7 bases, with 17 bases between them. Germline V gene data show CDR1 as SGHRS and CDR2 as YFSETQ. TCRdb's table, derived via immunoSEQ multiplex PCR, lists solely in-frame clones and lacks some. The table shows about 110,000 clones, with approximately 90% occurring only once. The study sampled blood at baseline, cycle 4 day 1, and cycle 7 day 1. The TCR originated in an adult with an advanced solid tumor such as melanoma, head and neck, liver or kidney cancer. The rearrangement uses TRBV5-1 and TRBJ1-1; D uncertain. The specimen comprised CD4+ or CD8+ T cells sorted from blood, sampled in a trial of the OX40 agonist ivuxolimab. The chain's CDR3 is CASSLRAGGKGEAFF. CDR3 DNA: TGCGCCAGCAGCTTGAGGGCAGGTGGCAAGGGTGAAGCTTTCTTT. Combining the CDR3 with reference TRBV5-1 and TRBJ1-1 gives the whole variable domain KAGVTQTPRYLIKTRGQQVTLSCSPISGHRSVSWYQQTPGQGLQFLFEYFSETQRNKGNFPGRFSGRQFSNSRSEMNVSTLELGDSALYLCASSLRAGGKGEAFFGQGTRLTVV.